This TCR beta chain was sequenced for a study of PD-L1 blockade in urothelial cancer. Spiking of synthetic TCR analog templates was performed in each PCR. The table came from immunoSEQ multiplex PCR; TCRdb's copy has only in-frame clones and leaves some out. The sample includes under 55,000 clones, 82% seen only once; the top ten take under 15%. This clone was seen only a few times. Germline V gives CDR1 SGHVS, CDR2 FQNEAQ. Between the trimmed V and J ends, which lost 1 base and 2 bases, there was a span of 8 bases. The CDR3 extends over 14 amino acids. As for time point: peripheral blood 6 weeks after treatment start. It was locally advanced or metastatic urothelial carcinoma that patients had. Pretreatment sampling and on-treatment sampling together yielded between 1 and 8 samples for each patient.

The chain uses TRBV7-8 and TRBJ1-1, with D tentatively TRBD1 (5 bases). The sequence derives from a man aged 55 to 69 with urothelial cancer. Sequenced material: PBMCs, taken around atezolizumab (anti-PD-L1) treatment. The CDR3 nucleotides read TGTGCCAGCAGCTTAGGACAGCCTAACACTGAAGCTTTCTTT. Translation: CASSLGQPNTEAFF.